What follows is one TCR beta chain and its context. The antigen is not known. This specimen comes from a study of T cell repertoires in cytomegalovirus infection. Looking at the study overall: It can be stated that public TCR beta signatures indicated CMV infection as well as a matching HLA type.

TCRdb reprocessed the reads via MiXCR and lists one record per CDR3 protein. The repertoire includes hundreds of thousands of distinct CDR3 sequences, 24% of them detected once, and roughly 8% sits in the top ten. Germline V gives CDR1 LGHNA, CDR2 YNFKEQ. CDR3 length equals 17 residues. Trimming shortened V by 2 bases and J by 1 base, and 16 bases separated the two germline ends. Regarding the study as a whole: Clonotypes of TCR beta that were HLA-C-restricted and CMV-specific dominated the ex vivo response. Carriage of CMV together with the relevant HLA was identifiable through cumulative public TCR beta family frequency.

The specimen sequenced was CD8+ T cells from PBMCs. The chain combines TRBV4-2 with TRBJ2-3; D perhaps matches TRBD1 (5 bases). The sequence came from a human donor in good health (CMV status not recorded). Some clones in this sample may be carry-over from other donors' samples. CDR3 nucleotide sequence: TGTGCCAGCAGCCAATGGGCCTCGGCAGGGCGCACAGATACGCAGTATTTT. Translation gives CASSQWASAGRTDTQYF.